The entry that follows covers one T cell receptor (beta chain) sequence. These data originate in a study of Ad26.COV2.S vaccination and SARS-CoV-2 variants. Study details: This donor came from the COV1001 trial of Ad26.COV2.S.

V was clipped by 4 bases and J by 1 base; unmatched bases: 0. The CDR3 length is 13 residues. Treatment indicated: 15 to 20 received Ad26.COV2.S at low or high dose, single or two shots; several received placebo; per-sample allocation not given. Sampling occurred on day 63 after the first vaccine or placebo injection. TCRdb keeps only in-frame clones here, not all; method: immunoSEQ multiplex PCR. Counted here are approximately 500,000 clones, around nine tenths occurring once; the ten biggest clones make up 10% to 15%. This clonotype originated in a person between 18 and 65 years old who received the Ad26.COV2.S COVID-19 vaccine or a placebo. The chain carries TRBV12-3 or TRBV12-4 and TRBJ2-7; 8 positions match TRBD1. Sequencing used peripheral blood, obtained in a trial of Ad26.COV2.S vaccine versus placebo. CDR3 amino acids: CASSWTGSYEQYF. In nucleotides, the CDR3 is TGTGCCAGCAGTTGGACAGGGTCCTACGAGCAGTACTTC.